This T cell receptor beta chain came from a study of read filtering for tumor transcriptome and immune sequencing. Study summary: Among patients, approximately 16 were male and 14 female, aged about 45 to 85 (mean about 69). IR-seq gave about 4.05 to 11 million TCR reads per sample; RNA-seq gave about 75 to 1,300.

Every patient had bone marrow sampled while the disease was active. Germline V gives CDR1 SGHKS, CDR2 YYEKEE (reference sequence). This CDR3 is 14 amino acids long. Trimming cost V 4 bases and J 0 bases, with 10 bases left between them. This clonotype has more than one count but fewer than ten. This library used roughly 430 ng RNA and molecular barcoded adaptors spanning alpha/delta and beta/gamma chains. TCRdb re-analysed the reads in MiXCR, keeping a single row per CDR3 protein. Of approximately 59,000 distinct CDR3 sequences in the sample, about 12% were seen once. This receptor was obtained from a donor aged 40 or over with multiple myeloma. This chain connects TRBV5-5 to TRBJ1-1; D possibly corresponds to TRBD1 (5 bases). Material: a population of CD138-negative cells sorted from bone marrow. CDR3 in amino acids: CASSAGRLNTEAFF. CDR3 nucleotides: TGTGCCAGCAGCGCGGGACGGCTGAACACTGAAGCTTTCTTT.